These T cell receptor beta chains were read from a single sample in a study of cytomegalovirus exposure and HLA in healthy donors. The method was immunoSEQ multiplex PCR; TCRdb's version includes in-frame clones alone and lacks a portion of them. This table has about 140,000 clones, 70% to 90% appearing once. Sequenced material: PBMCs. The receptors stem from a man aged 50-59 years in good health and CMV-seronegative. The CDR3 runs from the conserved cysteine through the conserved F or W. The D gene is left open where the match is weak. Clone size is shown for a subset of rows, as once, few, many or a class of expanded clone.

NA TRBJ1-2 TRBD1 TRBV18 CASSRTGAEGYTF TGTGCCAGCTCCAGGACAGGGGCGGAGGGCTACACCTTC
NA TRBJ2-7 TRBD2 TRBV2 CASSYPGLAGNEQYF TGTGCCAGCAGCTACCCGGGACTAGCGGGGAACGAGCAGTACTTC
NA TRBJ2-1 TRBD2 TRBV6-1 CASSEAWGGLAAYNEQFF TGTGCCAGCAGTGAAGCTTGGGGGGGACTAGCGGCTTACAATGAGCAGTTCTTC
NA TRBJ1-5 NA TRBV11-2 CASSLGRINQPQHF TGTGCCAGCAGCTTAGGGCGGATCAATCAGCCCCAGCATTTT
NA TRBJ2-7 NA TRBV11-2 CASSSRDTRSYEQYF TGTGCCAGCAGCTCACGGGACACCCGCTCCTACGAGCAGTACTTC
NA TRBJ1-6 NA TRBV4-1 CASSQAHQVVNSPLHF TGCGCCAGCAGCCAAGCTCACCAGGTAGTTAATTCACCCCTCCACTTT
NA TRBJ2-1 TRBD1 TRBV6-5 CASSYSGTGAYNEQFF TGTGCCAGCAGTTACTCTGGGACAGGGGCTTACAATGAGCAGTTCTTC
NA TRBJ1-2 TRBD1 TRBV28 CASSYTGTGVSNYGYTF TGTGCCAGCAGTTATACTGGGACAGGGGTATCAAACTATGGCTACACCTTC
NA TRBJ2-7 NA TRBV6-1 CASSGYRSYEQYF TGTGCCAGCAGTGGGTACAGGTCCTACGAGCAGTACTTC
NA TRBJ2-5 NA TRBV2 CASSETEQETQYF TGTGCCAGCAGTGAAACTGAGCAAGAGACCCAGTACTTC
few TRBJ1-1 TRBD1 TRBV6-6 CASTRTGRDTEAFF TGTGCCAGCACCCGGACAGGGCGGGACACTGAAGCTTTCTTT
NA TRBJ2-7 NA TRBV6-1 CASREHYEQYF TGTGCCAGCAGGGAACATTACGAGCAGTACTTC
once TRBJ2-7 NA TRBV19 CASSSPRGEQYF TGTGCCAGTAGTTCCCCAAGGGGCGAGCAGTACTTC
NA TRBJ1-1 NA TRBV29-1 CSVEDAGKNTEAFF TGCAGCGTTGAAGATGCAGGGAAGAACACTGAAGCTTTCTTT
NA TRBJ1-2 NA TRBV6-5 CASSSFGEENYGYTF TGTGCCAGCAGTTCGTTCGGAGAAGAGAACTATGGCTACACCTTC
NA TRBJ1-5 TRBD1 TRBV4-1 CASSPPDRAGNQPQHF TGCGCCAGCAGCCCGCCGGACAGGGCGGGAAATCAGCCCCAGCATTTT
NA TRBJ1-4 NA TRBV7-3 CASSLTGPNEKLFF TGTGCCAGCAGCTTGACGGGTCCTAATGAAAAACTGTTTTTT
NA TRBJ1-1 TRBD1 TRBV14 CASTSGTAKNTEAFF TGTGCCAGCACTTCCGGGACAGCCAAGAACACTGAAGCTTTCTTT
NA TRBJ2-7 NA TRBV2 CASADSSYEQYF TGTGCCAGCGCAGATAGCTCGTACGAGCAGTACTTC
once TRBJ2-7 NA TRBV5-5 CASSAGDRSSYEQYF TGTGCCAGCAGCGCGGGGGACAGGAGCTCCTACGAGCAGTACTTC
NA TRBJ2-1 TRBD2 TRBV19 CASLLAGGNYNEQFF TGTGCCAGTCTACTAGCGGGGGGGAATTACAATGAGCAGTTCTTC
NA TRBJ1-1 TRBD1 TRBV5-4 CASSTGQTTTNTEAFF TGTGCCAGCAGCACGGGACAGACTACGACTAACACTGAAGCTTTCTTT
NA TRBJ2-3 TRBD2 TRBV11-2 CASSPGGRYTDTQYF TGTGCCAGCAGCCCTGGCGGGAGATACACAGATACGCAGTATTTT
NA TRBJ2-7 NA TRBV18 CASSRAGDEQYF TGTGCCAGCTCCCGCGCAGGGGACGAGCAGTACTTC
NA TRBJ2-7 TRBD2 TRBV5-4 CASSTGGNSYEQYF TGTGCCAGCAGCACCGGGGGGAACTCCTACGAGCAGTACTTC
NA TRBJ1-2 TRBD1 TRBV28 CASTGAGTGGYGYTF TGTGCCAGCACCGGGGCCGGGACAGGGGGCTATGGCTACACCTTC
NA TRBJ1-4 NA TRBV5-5 CASSWAGRGKLFF TGTGCCAGCAGCTGGGCCGGACGGGGAAAACTGTTTTTT
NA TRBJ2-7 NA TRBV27 CASRDLGGGTPQEQYF TGTGCCAGCCGAGACCTGGGTGGCGGAACCCCCCAAGAGCAGTACTTC
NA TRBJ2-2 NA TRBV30 CAWSAPGGELFF TGTGCCTGGAGTGCCCCAGGAGGGGAGCTGTTTTTT
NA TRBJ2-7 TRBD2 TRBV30 CAWKRGGSYEQYF TGTGCCTGGAAAAGGGGAGGGAGCTACGAGCAGTACTTC
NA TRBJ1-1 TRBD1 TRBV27 CASSRQGENTEAFF TGTGCCAGCAGCCGACAGGGGGAGAACACTGAAGCTTTCTTT
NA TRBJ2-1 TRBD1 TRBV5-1 CASSLGQGVGDEQFF TGCGCCAGCAGCTTGGGACAGGGGGTAGGGGATGAGCAGTTCTTC